The 18 T cell receptor beta chains reported below all come from one sample, sequenced in a study of cytomegalovirus exposure and HLA in healthy donors. PCR primers comprised 60 Vbeta and 13 Jbeta primers. This table comes from immunoSEQ multiplex PCR, and its TCRdb copy is limited to in-frame clones, with some not included. The sample lists 100,000 to 130,000 clones; roughly 73% were seen once. Source material: PBMCs. These receptors were collected from a man between 25 and 39 years old in good health and CMV-seronegative.

The sample holds a few counts of this clone. The V call is TRBV29-1, the J call TRBJ1-1; TRBD1 matches at 7 bases. The germline CDR1 and CDR2 sequences are SQVTM and ANQGSEA. The CDR3 covers 14 residues. V lost 6 bases, J lost 6 bases, and 13 bases stayed unmatched. The CDR3 nucleotides read TGCAGCGTGAAAGCAGGGGGGAGTCAAGCTGAAGCTTTCTTT. It yields the protein CSVKAGGSQAEAFF.

The V gene is TRBV28, the J gene TRBJ1-2; 7 nucleotides agree with TRBD1. Germline loops: CDR1 MDHEN, CDR2 SYDVKM. This CDR3 has 14 residues. Trimming cost V 5 bases and J 8 bases; bases outside gene matches: 11. CDR3 in DNA: TGTGCCAGCAGTCAGCCCGGGACAGAATTGGGCTACACCTTC. It specifies CASSQPGTELGYTF.

The V call is TRBV7-9, the J call TRBJ2-1; perhaps TRBD1 as D (6 bases). In germline, CDR1 is SEHNR, CDR2 FQNEAQ (reference sequence). V gave up 2 bases and J gave up 4 bases, with 15 bases separating them. The CDR3 totals 16 residues. CDR3 protein: CASSLRGGTTYNEQFF. The CDR3 nucleotides are TGTGCCAGCAGCTTACGAGGGGGTACCACTTACAATGAGCAGTTCTTC.

The rearrangement joins TRBV10-3 to TRBJ1-1; 7 bases are shared with TRBD1. The CDR3 contains 13 residues. The germline CDR1 and CDR2 sequences are ENHRY and SYGVKD. V shed 6 bases, J shed 4 bases, and the junction held 5 bases outside the gene matches. The DNA of the CDR3 is TGTGCCATCAGCCCCCAGGGGGGCACTGAAGCTTTCTTT. Amino acids: CAISPQGGTEAFF.

This chain connects TRBV10-3 to TRBJ2-3; D unclear. This CDR3 is built from 13 residues. V lost 10 bases to trimming and J lost 2 bases, with 13 bases between them. CDR1 ENHRY and CDR2 SYGVKD come from the germline V gene. The CDR3 region has the DNA TGTGCCACCACTACGTCCCCCACAGATACGCAGTATTTT. Its translation is CATTTSPTDTQYF.

The chain links TRBV11-3 to TRBJ1-1; possible D gene TRBD1, 6 bases. Trimming cost V 5 bases and J 8 bases, with 15 bases left between them. Germline assignment: CDR1 SGHNT and CDR2 YENEEA. The CDR3 length is 13 residues. The CDR3 here is CASSPGAGGEAFF. The CDR3, as DNA: TGTGCCAGCAGCCCAGGGGCTGGTGGAGAAGCTTTCTTT.

This sequence joins TRBV7-3 and TRBJ2-1; TRBD1 aligns across 10 bases. Losses at the gene ends were 0 bases for V and 5 bases for J; bases not matched to a gene: 1. This CDR3 contains 15 residues. The germline CDR1 and CDR2 sequences are SGHTA and FQGTGA. CDR3 coding DNA: TGTGCCAGCAGCTTAACAGGGACAGGGGACAATGAGCAGTTCTTC. Translating gives CASSLTGTGDNEQFF.

In regard to this clone: One end of the junction is discordant with germline, which a read error may explain. Other DNA sequences from this sample encode an identical CDR3 as well. The CDR3: CASSLAGGQETQYF. As DNA, the CDR3 is TGTGCCAGCAGCCTAGCGGGGGGTCAAGAGACCCAGTACTTC. The chain recombines TRBV7-9 with TRBJ2-5; 11 bases line up with TRBD2. This CDR3 region has 14 residues. Germline V gives CDR1 SEHNR, CDR2 FQNEAQ (reference sequence).

This rearrangement joins TRBV27 to TRBJ2-7; 10 bases fit TRBD1. The CDR3 has 12 residues. V gave up 10 bases and J gave up 2 bases; unmatched junction bases: 2. Germline-derived CDR1 and CDR2 are MNHEY and SMNVEV (reference sequence). CDR3: CATGTGAYEQYF. The CDR3 coding sequence is TGTGCCACCGGGACAGGGGCCTACGAGCAGTACTTC.

This clone occurred a few times. The chain couples TRBV2 to TRBJ2-1, with 13 bases fitting TRBD2. V dropped 6 bases and J dropped 6; count of bases not matched to a gene: 14. The CDR3 is made up of 18 amino acids. From germline, CDR1 is SNHLY and CDR2 FYNNEI. CDR3 in DNA: TGTGCCAGCAGGGCGGGACTAGCGGGATTAATGGGGGGCAATGAGCAGTTCTTC. It specifies CASRAGLAGLMGGNEQFF.

The J gene is TRBJ2-7, the V gene TRBV28; D is ambiguous. V was trimmed by 6 bases and J by 0 bases, leaving 6 bases between them. CDR1 MDHEN and CDR2 SYDVKM come from the germline V gene. The CDR3 totals 12 residues. CDR3 DNA sequence: TGTGCCAGCAGACATATCTCCTACGAGCAGTACTTC. Translated, it gives CASRHISYEQYF.

The chain carries TRBV9 and TRBJ1-6; a weak D match, TRBD1 (5 bases). Germline V lookup: CDR1 SGDLS, CDR2 YYNGEE. The CDR3 extends over 17 amino acids. With 0 bases removed from V and 0 bases from J, the gap between germline ends came to 10 bases. The CDR3 nucleotides are TGTGCCAGCAGCGTAGCTGGGGGGAGCTCCTATAATTCACCCCTCCACTTT. It translates to CASSVAGGSSYNSPLHF.

The chain recombines TRBV5-1 with TRBJ2-2; no reliable D call. In germline, CDR1 is SGHRS, CDR2 YFSETQ. The V and J ends lost 3 bases and 0 bases respectively, with 6 bases between them. The length of the CDR3 is 14 residues. This CDR3 reads CASSSSTNTGELFF. The CDR3 nucleotides read TGCGCCAGCAGCTCCAGTACGAACACCGGGGAGCTGTTTTTT.

As DNA, the CDR3 is TGTGCCAGCAGCTTAGCGGGGGGGCGGGAGACCCAGTACTTC. This translates into CASSLAGGRETQYF. The chain uses TRBV7-3 and TRBJ2-5; 9 bases agree with TRBD2. Unmatched junction bases numbered 3, after V lost 2 bases and J lost 5 bases. This CDR3 region has 14 residues. Looked up from germline, CDR1 is SGHTA and CDR2 is FQGTGA.

The V call is TRBV2, the J call TRBJ1-1; D uncertain. The V end was cut by 5 bases, the J end by 2 bases, with 15 bases between. Germline loops: CDR1 SNHLY, CDR2 FYNNEI. The CDR3 is 15 residues long. The CDR3: CASSSPHRVNTEAFF. The CDR3 region has the DNA TGTGCCAGCAGTTCCCCCCACCGGGTCAACACTGAAGCTTTCTTT.

The chain links TRBV10-1 to TRBJ2-1; 9 nucleotides align to TRBD2. This CDR3 contains 16 residues. V dropped 0 bases and J dropped 5; count of bases not matched to a gene: 5. Per germline, CDR1 WNHNN and CDR2 SYGVQD (reference sequence). The CDR3 nucleotides are TGCGCCAGCAGTGAGTCGCGGGGGGGCAAGGACAATGAGCAGTTCTTC. Translated: CASSESRGGKDNEQFF.

The CDR3 reads CASSVGEGTNTEAFF. For the CDR3, the DNA is TGTGCCAGCAGCGTAGGGGAGGGGACGAACACTGAAGCTTTCTTT. The chain recombines TRBV9 with TRBJ1-1, with a weak D call TRBD1 (5 bases). The CDR3 loop spans 15 amino acids. Germline V gene data show CDR1 as SGDLS and CDR2 as YYNGEE. Trimming took 0 bases from V and 1 from J, leaving 10 bases between them.

The genes are TRBV5-4 and TRBJ2-3, with 12 bases identical to TRBD2. Germline trimming cut 3 bases from V and 4 bases from J; bases unmatched to any gene: 12. Germline CDR1 reads SGHNT; CDR2 reads YYREEE (reference sequence). The CDR3 totals 18 residues. This CDR3 is CASSSTRLAGGPADTQYF. The DNA for the CDR3 is TGTGCCAGCAGCTCCACCCGGCTAGCGGGGGGGCCGGCAGATACGCAGTATTTT.